These 26 T cell receptor beta chains share one sample of origin, sequenced in a study of T cell responses to AZD1222 COVID-19 vaccine. Method: immunoSEQ multiplex PCR; TCRdb's copy keeps in-frame clones and lacks some. Of more than 110,000 clones listed, roughly 93% are singletons. The source was peripheral blood, collected on day 0 of AZD1222 vaccination. These TCRs come from an adult in good health.

The chain links TRBV6-5 to TRBJ1-3; TRBD1 matches 8 bases. The CDR3 loop spans 15 amino acids. V was clipped by 6 bases and J by 4 bases; unmatched bases: 8. The V gene's germline CDR1 is MNHEY and CDR2 SVGAGI. This chain's CDR3 is CASSQGQGSGNTIYF. For the CDR3, the DNA is TGTGCCAGCAGCCAAGGACAGGGCTCGGGAAACACCATATATTTT.

The V call is TRBV6-5, the J call TRBJ1-5; D is unresolved. CDR1 and CDR2 from the germline V gene are MNHEY and SVGAGI. V shed 0 bases and J shed 1 base, with 4 bases lying between them. The CDR3 is 14 residues long. The CDR3 loop is CASSYSPSNQPQHF. The CDR3 DNA sequence: TGTGCCAGCAGTTACTCTCCCAGCAATCAGCCCCAGCATTTT.

This chain links TRBV19 with TRBJ2-7; TRBD1 or TRBD2 may be the D gene (5 bases each). There are 16 residues in the CDR3. Trimming stripped 4 bases from V and 0 bases from J, with 16 bases between. Germline loops: CDR1 LNHDA, CDR2 SQIVND (reference sequence). The DNA for the CDR3 is TGTGCCAGTAGTAGGGGACGGGCCCTGAGCTCCTACGAGCAGTACTTC. Residues: CASSRGRALSSYEQYF.

The chain has TRBV18 and TRBJ1-2, with a possible D match to TRBD1 (5 bases). There are 14 residues in the CDR3. Germline values: CDR1 KGHSH, CDR2 LQKENI. V was clipped by 2 bases and J by 3 bases, with 10 bases between them. Here the CDR3 DNA reads TGTGCCAGCTCACCAGGGGGTTTGGACTATGGCTACACCTTC. This codes for CASSPGGLDYGYTF.

The chain combines TRBV5-5 with TRBJ1-1; D is unclear. Germline CDR1 reads SGHKS; CDR2 reads YYEKEE (reference sequence). CDR3 length: 14 residues. Trimming removed 6 bases at V and 4 bases at J, with 16 bases between. CDR3 loop: CASTQDTRGTEAFF. The CDR3 DNA reads TGTGCCAGCACCCAAGACACCCGGGGCACTGAAGCTTTCTTT. The entire variable domain, with the rest obtained from reference TRBV5-5 and TRBJ1-1, is as follows: DAGVTQSPTHLIKTRGQQVTLRCSPISGHKSVSWYQQVLGQGPQFIFQYYEKEERGRGNFPDRFSARQFPNYSSELNVNALLLGDSALYLCASTQDTRGTEAFFGQGTRLTVV.

V gene TRBV18 combines with J gene TRBJ1-1; D call uncertain. Germline values: CDR1 KGHSH, CDR2 LQKENI. Trimming removed 1 base at V and 4 bases at J, with 13 bases between. CDR3 size: 15 residues. The CDR3, as DNA: TGTGCCAGCTCACCACACCCCCCCGGATCCACTGAAGCTTTCTTT. This encodes CASSPHPPGSTEAFF.

This chain links TRBV10-2 with TRBJ1-2, with D possibly TRBD1 on 5 matching bases. This CDR3 has 13 amino acids. Trimming pared 6 bases from V and 4 bases from J, leaving 12 bases between. The germline gives CDR1 WSHSY, CDR2 SAAADI. The CDR3 DNA reads as TGCGCCAGCAGCGACAGCGGGTCCTATGGCTACACCTTC. This sequence encodes CASSDSGSYGYTF.

The chain joins TRBV7-9 to TRBJ1-4; D call uncertain. In germline, CDR1 is SEHNR, CDR2 FQNEAQ (reference sequence). The CDR3 is made up of 15 amino acids. V was shortened by 5 bases and J by 0 bases, with 10 bases between the two germline ends. CDR3 DNA: TGTGCCAGCAGCCCGCGACTTGCAACTAATGAAAAACTGTTTTTT. Translation: CASSPRLATNEKLFF.

V gene TRBV29-1 combines with J gene TRBJ1-4; weak D call: TRBD1 (5 bases). V was trimmed by 4 bases and J by 7 bases, leaving 10 bases between them. CDR3 length equals 12 residues. CDR1 is SQVTM and CDR2 is ANQGSEA in the germline V gene. This chain's CDR3 is CSVAVGVEKLFF. The CDR3 DNA reads as TGCAGCGTTGCGGTGGGGGTTGAAAAACTGTTTTTT.

The CDR3 loop reads CASGDRTEAFF. As DNA, the CDR3 is TGTGCCAGCGGAGACAGGACTGAAGCTTTCTTT. V gene TRBV28 combines with J gene TRBJ1-1, with D maybe TRBD1 (6 bases). V was pared by 8 bases and J by 5 bases, with 9 bases between. This CDR3 is built from 11 residues. Germline V gene sequence: CDR1 MDHEN, CDR2 SYDVKM.

The V gene is TRBV7-8, the J gene TRBJ2-7, with TRBD1 identical over 8 bases. The ends lost 1 base at V and 4 bases at J; junction bases unmatched: 6. This CDR3 comprises 15 residues. Germline assignment: CDR1 SGHVS and CDR2 FQNEAQ. Here the CDR3 DNA reads TGTGCCAGCAGCTTAGGAGGGGACAGGTTTTACGAGCAGTACTTC. Its protein product is CASSLGGDRFYEQYF.

This clone occurred once. This sequence joins TRBV29-1 and TRBJ1-2; D is uncertain. CDR1 is SQVTM and CDR2 is ANQGSEA in the germline V gene. Trimming shortened V by 3 bases and J by 4 bases, and 9 bases separated the two germline ends. The CDR3 totals 12 residues. CDR3: CSVEDLAYGYTF. The CDR3 DNA reads TGCAGCGTTGAGGACCTCGCCTATGGCTACACCTTC.

The chain couples TRBV7-3 to TRBJ2-1; TRBD2 matches 10 bases. This CDR3 is 14 amino acids long. Germline trimming cut 5 bases from V and 10 bases from J; bases unmatched to any gene: 8. Germline V gives CDR1 SGHTA, CDR2 FQGTGA. CDR3 nucleotide sequence: TGTGCCAGCAGCGCCTCCGGGACTAGCGTCGAGCAGTTCTTC. This codes for CASSASGTSVEQFF.

Only one count was recorded for this clone. The chain carries TRBV6-5 and TRBJ2-1, with TRBD2 as a possible D gene (6 bases). This CDR3 is built from 11 residues. The germline V gene encodes CDR1 MNHEY and CDR2 SVGAGI. Trimming removed 11 bases from V and 9 bases from J, with 14 bases in between. The DNA of the CDR3 is TGTGCCTGCGGACCCGGGGGTGAGCAGTTCTTC. It encodes CACGPGGEQFF.

This rearrangement joins TRBV7-6 to TRBJ2-1, with 9 bases matching TRBD2. CDR1 is SGHVS, CDR2 FNYEAQ, per germline. This CDR3 spans 18 amino acids. The J segment lost 1 base and the V segment lost 1 base, leaving 8 bases of the junction unmatched. The CDR3 loop reads CASSLEWSGRRSYNEQFF. The CDR3 nucleotides read TGTGCCAGCAGCTTAGAATGGAGCGGGAGGAGGTCCTACAATGAGCAGTTCTTC.

The chain uses TRBV5-4 and TRBJ1-2; 9 bases are shared with TRBD1. V trimming: 4 bases; J trimming: 8 bases; junction bases outside the gene matches: 9. Per the germline V gene, CDR1 is SGHNT and CDR2 is YYREEE (reference sequence). The CDR3 length is 14 residues. The DNA for the CDR3 is TGTGCCAGCAGCCAGGAGGACAGGGGAAGGGGCTACACCTTC. It translates to CASSQEDRGRGYTF. The entire variable domain, with the rest obtained from reference TRBV5-4 and TRBJ1-2, is as follows: ETGVTQSPTHLIKTRGQQVTLRCSSQSGHNTVSWYQQALGQGPQFIFQYYREEENGRGNFPPRFSGLQFPNYSSELNVNALELDDSALYLCASSQEDRGRGYTFGSGTRLTVV.

This clone was recorded once. The chain combines TRBV28 with TRBJ2-7; TRBD1 matches at 9 bases. The V gene's germline CDR1 is MDHEN and CDR2 SYDVKM. V lost 4 bases and J lost 3; bases outside the gene matches: 7. The CDR3 extends over 15 amino acids. The CDR3 is CASSSLDRGDYEQYF. The CDR3 DNA reads TGTGCCAGCAGTTCCTTGGACAGGGGAGACTACGAGCAGTACTTC.

J is TRBJ1-3 and V is TRBV5-5; 7 nucleotides match TRBD1. With V trimmed by 0 bases and J by 0 bases, 6 bases remained unmatched. The CDR3 is 17 residues long. Germline V gives CDR1 SGHKS, CDR2 YYEKEE (reference sequence). For the CDR3, the DNA is TGTGCCAGCAGCTTGGTTCCCGGACAGGACTCTGGAAACACCATATATTTT. It codes for CASSLVPGQDSGNTIYF.

This rearrangement joins TRBV11-3 to TRBJ2-7; no clear D. In germline, CDR1 is SGHNT, CDR2 YENEEA. V was trimmed by 4 bases and J by 7 bases, leaving 14 bases between them. The CDR3 totals 13 residues. CDR3 residues: CASSSSASGEQYF. The CDR3 DNA reads TGTGCCAGCAGCTCATCTGCATCTGGGGAGCAGTACTTC.

V and J are TRBV14 and TRBJ1-1, with D uncertain. The germline V gene has CDR1 SGHDN and CDR2 FVKESK. The CDR3 has 13 residues. The V and J ends lost 0 bases and 1 base respectively, with 3 bases between them. The CDR3 loop is CASSQETNTEAFF. The CDR3 nucleotides are TGTGCCAGCAGCCAAGAGACGAACACTGAAGCTTTCTTT.

This chain joins TRBV4-1 and TRBJ1-1; D is uncertain. V was pared by 4 bases and J by 1 base, with 10 bases between. There are 14 residues in the CDR3. CDR1 and CDR2 (germline): MGHRA, YSYEKL. CDR3 amino acids: CASSRLRQNTEAFF. The CDR3, as DNA: TGCGCCAGCAGCCGACTTAGACAGAACACTGAAGCTTTCTTT.

The chain carries TRBV29-1 and TRBJ2-3; 8 bases are a match to TRBD1. Germline CDR1 is SQVTM and CDR2 is ANQGSEA. This CDR3 is built from 13 residues. Germline trimming cut 4 bases from V and 5 bases from J; bases unmatched to any gene: 5. CDR3 protein: CSVGQGLGDTQYF. The DNA of the CDR3 is TGCAGCGTTGGACAGGGGTTGGGAGATACGCAGTATTTT.

The chain has TRBV5-1 and TRBJ2-7; 8 nucleotides line up with TRBD1. CDR1 and CDR2 (germline): SGHRS, YFSETQ. This CDR3 is built from 17 residues. Trimming removed 0 bases from V and 1 base from J; junction bases left unmatched: 9. CDR3 protein: CASSLGDRRPLSYEQYF. Here the CDR3 DNA reads TGCGCCAGCAGCTTGGGGGACAGGAGGCCCCTTTCCTACGAGCAGTACTTC.

The V and J genes are TRBV19 and TRBJ1-5; 7 bases line up with TRBD1. The germline CDR1 and CDR2 sequences are LNHDA and SQIVND (reference sequence). After removal of 4 bases from V and 2 bases from J, the junction contained 5 bases not matched to a gene. The CDR3 has 15 amino acids. The CDR3 nucleotides are TGTGCCAGTAGTAGAGAGGGGGCAGGCAATCAGCCCCAGCATTTT. This sequence encodes CASSREGAGNQPQHF.

The chain has TRBV5-1 and TRBJ2-2; D remains ambiguous. Germline-derived CDR1 and CDR2 are SGHRS and YFSETQ. This CDR3 spans 13 amino acids. With 0 bases removed from V and 7 bases from J, the gap between germline ends came to 7 bases. As DNA, the CDR3 is TGCGCCAGCAGCTTGGGGCCAAACGGGGAGCTGTTTTTT. It translates to CASSLGPNGELFF.

This clone has just one count. This chain uses TRBV29-1 with TRBJ1-4; D not resolved. CDR3 length: 13 residues. V lost 6 bases and J lost 4, with 12 bases in between. The germline V gene has CDR1 SQVTM and CDR2 ANQGSEA. CDR3 protein: CSVGVRSNEKLFF. CDR3 nucleotides: TGCAGCGTCGGGGTGCGGAGTAATGAAAAACTGTTTTTT.